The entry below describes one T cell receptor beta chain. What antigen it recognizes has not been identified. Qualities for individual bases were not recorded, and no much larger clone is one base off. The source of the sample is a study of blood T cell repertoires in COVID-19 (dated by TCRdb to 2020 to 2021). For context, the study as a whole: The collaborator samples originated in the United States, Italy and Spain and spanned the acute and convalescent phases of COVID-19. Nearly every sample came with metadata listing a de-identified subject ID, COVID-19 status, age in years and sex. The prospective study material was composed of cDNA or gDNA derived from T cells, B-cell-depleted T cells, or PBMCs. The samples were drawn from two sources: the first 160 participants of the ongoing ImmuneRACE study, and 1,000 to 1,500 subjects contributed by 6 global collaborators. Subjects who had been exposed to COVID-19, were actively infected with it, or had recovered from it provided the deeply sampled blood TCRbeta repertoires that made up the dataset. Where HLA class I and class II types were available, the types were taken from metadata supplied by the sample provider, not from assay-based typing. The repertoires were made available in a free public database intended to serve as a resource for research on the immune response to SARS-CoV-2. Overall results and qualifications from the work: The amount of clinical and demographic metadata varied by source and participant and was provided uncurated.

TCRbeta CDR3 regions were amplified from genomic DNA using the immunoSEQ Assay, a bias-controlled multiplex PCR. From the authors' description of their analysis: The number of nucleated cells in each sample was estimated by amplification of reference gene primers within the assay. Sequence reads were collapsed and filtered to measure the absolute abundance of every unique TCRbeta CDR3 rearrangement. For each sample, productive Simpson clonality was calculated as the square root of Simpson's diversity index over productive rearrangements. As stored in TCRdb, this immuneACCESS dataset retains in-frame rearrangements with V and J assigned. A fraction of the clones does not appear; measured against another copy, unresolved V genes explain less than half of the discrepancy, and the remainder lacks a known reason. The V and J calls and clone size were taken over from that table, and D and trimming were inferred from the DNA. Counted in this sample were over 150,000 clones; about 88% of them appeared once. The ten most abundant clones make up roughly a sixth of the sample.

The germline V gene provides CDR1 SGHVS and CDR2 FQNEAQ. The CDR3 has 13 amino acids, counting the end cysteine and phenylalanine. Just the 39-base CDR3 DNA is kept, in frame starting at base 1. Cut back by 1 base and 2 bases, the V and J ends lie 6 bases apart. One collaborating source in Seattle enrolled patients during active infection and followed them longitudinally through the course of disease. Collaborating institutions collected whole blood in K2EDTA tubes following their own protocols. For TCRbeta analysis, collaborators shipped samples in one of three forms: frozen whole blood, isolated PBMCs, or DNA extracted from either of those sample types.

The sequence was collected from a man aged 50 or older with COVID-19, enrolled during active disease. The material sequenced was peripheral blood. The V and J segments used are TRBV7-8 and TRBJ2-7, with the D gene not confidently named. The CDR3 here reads CASSLGLAYEQYF. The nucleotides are TGTGCCAGCAGCTTAGGGCTTGCCTACGAGCAGTACTTC.